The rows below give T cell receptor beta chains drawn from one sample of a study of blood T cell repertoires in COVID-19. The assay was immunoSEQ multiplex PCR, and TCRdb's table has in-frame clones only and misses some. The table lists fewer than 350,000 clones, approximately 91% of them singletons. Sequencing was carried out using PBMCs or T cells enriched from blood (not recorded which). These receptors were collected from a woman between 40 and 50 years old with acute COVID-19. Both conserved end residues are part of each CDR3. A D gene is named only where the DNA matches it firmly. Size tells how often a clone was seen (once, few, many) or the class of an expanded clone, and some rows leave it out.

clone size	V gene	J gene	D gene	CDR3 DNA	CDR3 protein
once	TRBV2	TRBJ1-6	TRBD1	TGTGCCAGCAGTACACAGGGGGTTGATTCACCCCTCCACTTT	CASSTQGVDSPLHF
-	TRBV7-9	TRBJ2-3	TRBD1	TGTGCCAGCAGCTTTTGGACAGGAACAGATACGCAGTATTTT	CASSFWTGTDTQYF
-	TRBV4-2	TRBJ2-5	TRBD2	TGTGCCAGCAAGAGACGAGCGGGGGCGGTGGAGACCCAGTACTTC	CASKRRAGAVETQYF
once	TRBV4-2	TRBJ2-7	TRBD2	TGTGCCAGCAGCCAAGGAAAAACAGCGGGAGAGTCCTACGAGCAGTACTTC	CASSQGKTAGESYEQYF
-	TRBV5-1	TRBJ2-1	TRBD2	TGCGCCAGCAGCTTGGCCGGGTTAGCGGGGGGCGAAGAGCAGTTCTTC	CASSLAGLAGGEEQFF
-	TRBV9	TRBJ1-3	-	TGTGCCAGCAGCGTAACGGGTGGCGGAAACACCATATATTTT	CASSVTGGGNTIYF
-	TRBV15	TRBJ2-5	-	TGTGCCACCAGTAGGGGCTATTTGACACAAGAGACCCAGTACTTC	CATSRGYLTQETQYF
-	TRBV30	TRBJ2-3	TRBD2	TGTGCCTGGAGAGGGTGGGGCGGGGGTTCGGTTACGCAGTATTTT	CAWRGWGGGSVTQYF
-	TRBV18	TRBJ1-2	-	TGTGCCAGCTCACCCGGGACATTCTATGGCTACACCTTC	CASSPGTFYGYTF
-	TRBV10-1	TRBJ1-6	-	TGCGCCAGCAGCCCTCGAGTCGGTAATTCACCCCTCCACTTT	CASSPRVGNSPLHF
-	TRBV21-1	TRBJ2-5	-	TGTGCCAGCAGCGTCTGTATGGATCTAGCCCAAGAGACCCAGTACTTC	CASSVCMDLAQETQYF
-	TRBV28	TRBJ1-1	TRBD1	TGTGCCAGCAGGGGACAGCCGAACACTGAAGCTTTCTTT	CASRGQPNTEAFF
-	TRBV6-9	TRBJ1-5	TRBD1	TGTGCCAGCAGCCACAGGGGGGGTAGCAATCAGCCCCAGCATTTT	CASSHRGGSNQPQHF
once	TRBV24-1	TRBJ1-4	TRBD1	TGTGCCACCAGTGATTCCCAGGGGGCTGGGGAAAAACTGTTTTTT	CATSDSQGAGEKLFF
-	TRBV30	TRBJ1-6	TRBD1	TGTGCCGGGGACAGGGGCGTTGGCTTTGGTTCACCCCTCCACTTT	CAGDRGVGFGSPLHF
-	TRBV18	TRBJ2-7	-	TGTGCCAGCTCACCACCAGGAGGGACCTACGAGCAGTACTTC	CASSPPGGTYEQYF
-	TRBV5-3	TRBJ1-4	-	TGTGCCAGAAGCTCCGGTGGAGACTTTAATGAAAAACTGTTTTTT	CARSSGGDFNEKLFF
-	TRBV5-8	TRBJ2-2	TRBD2	TGTGCCAGCAGCTTTTGGGAGGGGAGCACCGGGGAGCTGTTTTTT	CASSFWEGSTGELFF
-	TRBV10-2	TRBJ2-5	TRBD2	TGCGCCAGCAGACTAGCGGTCCAAGAGACCCAGTACTTC	CASRLAVQETQYF
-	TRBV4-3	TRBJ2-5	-	TGCGCCAGCAGCCAAGATTTTGGCAGCCAAGAGACCCAGTACTTC	CASSQDFGSQETQYF
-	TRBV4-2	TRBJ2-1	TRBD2	TGTGCCAGCAGCAATAGCGGGGGGTACAATGAGCAGTTCTTC	CASSNSGGYNEQFF
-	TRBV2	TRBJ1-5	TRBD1	TGTGCCAGCAGTCCAGACAGGGTTGGTCAGCCCCAGCATTTT	CASSPDRVGQPQHF
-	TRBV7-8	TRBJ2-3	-	TGTGCCAGCAGCTTAGGTTCTACCGGGCGCGGGCCAACCGATACGCAGTATTTT	CASSLGSTGRGPTDTQYF
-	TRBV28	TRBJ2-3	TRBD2	TGTGCCAGCAGTTTAGGGGTACTTGTGGGGACTAGCGCTACTAGCACAGATACGCAGTATTTT	CASSLGVLVGTSATSTDTQYF
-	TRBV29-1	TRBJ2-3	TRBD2	TGCAGCGTTGAACCCGGCGGGGGGGAGTATACGCAGTATTTT	CSVEPGGGEYTQYF
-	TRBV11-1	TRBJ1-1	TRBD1	TGTGCCAGCAGCCCAGACAGGGGATTTACTGAAGCTTTCTTT	CASSPDRGFTEAFF
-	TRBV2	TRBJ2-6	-	TGTGCCAGCAGTGTAACAGGGCCCTCTGGGGCCAACGTCCTGACTTTC	CASSVTGPSGANVLTF
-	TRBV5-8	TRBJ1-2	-	TGTGCCAGCGTCAAACAGGGAAGGAGTGGCTACACCTTC	CASVKQGRSGYTF
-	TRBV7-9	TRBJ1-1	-	TGTGCCAGCAGCTCTTTTATGAACACTGAAGCTTTCTTT	CASSSFMNTEAFF
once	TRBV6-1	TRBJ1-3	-	TGTGCCAGCAGTGAATCAGGTGGAAACACCATATATTTT	CASSESGGNTIYF
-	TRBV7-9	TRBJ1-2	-	TGTGCCAGCAGCCCCCGGTGGTCCGGCTACACCTTC	CASSPRWSGYTF
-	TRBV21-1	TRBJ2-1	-	TGTGCCAGCAGCAAAGCAGGCAGACATGTCGGGGGAGTCTACAATGAGCAGTTCTTC	CASSKAGRHVGGVYNEQFF
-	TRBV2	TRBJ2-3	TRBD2	TGTGCCAGCAGTGAAATGGCGGGAGAACCGGGAGATACGCAGTATTTT	CASSEMAGEPGDTQYF
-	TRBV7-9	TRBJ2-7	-	TGTGCCAGCAGCTTAGTGGCGGGGGCGAGCGAGCAGTACTTC	CASSLVAGASEQYF
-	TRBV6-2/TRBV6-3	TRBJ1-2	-	TGTGCCAGCAGTTACTCGCCCGAGTTATATGGCTACACCTTC	CASSYSPELYGYTF
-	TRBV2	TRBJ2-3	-	TGTGCCAGCAGCGCCGGGACACATAGCACAGATACGCAGTATTTT	CASSAGTHSTDTQYF
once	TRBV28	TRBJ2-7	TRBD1	TGTGCCAGCAGGTATCCCGGGACAGGGTTCTACGAGCAGTACTTC	CASRYPGTGFYEQYF
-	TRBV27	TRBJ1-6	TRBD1	TGTGCCAGCAGGGCCTTTCCGGGACAGAATAATTCACCCCTCCACTTT	CASRAFPGQNNSPLHF
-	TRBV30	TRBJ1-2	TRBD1	TGTGCCTGGAGTGTAATATTGTCAGGGGGCGATGGCTACACCTTC	CAWSVILSGGDGYTF
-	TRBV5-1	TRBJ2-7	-	TGCGCCAGCAGCTTGGAACCTTTAGCGAAGGGCGAGCAGTACTTC	CASSLEPLAKGEQYF
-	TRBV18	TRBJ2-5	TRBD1	TGTGCCAGCTCAGGACGGAGAACAGGGGGCGAGGAGACCCAGTACTTC	CASSGRRTGGEETQYF
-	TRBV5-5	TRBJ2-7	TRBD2	TGTGCCAGCAGTCCGGGGGGGTCTAGAGCCTACGAGCAGTACTTC	CASSPGGSRAYEQYF
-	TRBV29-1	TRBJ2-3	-	TGCAGCGTTGAAAGGGGGGGCGTGGATACGCAGTATTTT	CSVERGGVDTQYF
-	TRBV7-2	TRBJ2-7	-	TGTGCCAGCAGCTCAATGGAGAGTAGGGAGCAGTACTTC	CASSSMESREQYF
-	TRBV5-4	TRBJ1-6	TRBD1	TGTGCCAGCAGCGGGACAGGGGACGTACCTTCACCCCTCCACTTT	CASSGTGDVPSPLHF
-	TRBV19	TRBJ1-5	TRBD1	TGTGCCAGTAGCTGGCTAGGACAGGTCTACAATCAGCCCCAGCATTTT	CASSWLGQVYNQPQHF
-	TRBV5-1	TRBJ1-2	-	TGCGCCAGCAGCATTACAGGGAGGGGTTATGGCTACACCTTC	CASSITGRGYGYTF
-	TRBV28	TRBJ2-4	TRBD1	TGTGCCAGCGGCTTCGTGACAGGGTTCTCGACGAAAGCCAAAAACATTCAGTACTTC	CASGFVTGFSTKAKNIQYF
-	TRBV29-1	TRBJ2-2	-	TGCAGCGTTATCTTCGGGGGGCTCTGGACCGGGGAGCTGTTTTTT	CSVIFGGLWTGELFF
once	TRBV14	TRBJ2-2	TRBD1	TGTGCCAGCAGCCAACGACAGGGATTAGGGGAGCTGTTTTTT	CASSQRQGLGELFF
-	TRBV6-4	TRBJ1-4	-	TGTGCCAGCAGGGGGGGAGTCAATGAAAAACTGTTTTTT	CASRGGVNEKLFF
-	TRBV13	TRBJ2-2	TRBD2	TGTGCCAGCAGCTTATGGTCAAGCGGGAGCGTCGGGGAGCTGTTTTTT	CASSLWSSGSVGELFF
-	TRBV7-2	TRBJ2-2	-	TGTGCCAGCAGCTTAGCCGGGAACACCGGGGAGCTGTTTTTT	CASSLAGNTGELFF
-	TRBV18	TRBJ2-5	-	TGTGCCAGCTCACCATCAACAGGGCGAGAGACCCAGTACTTC	CASSPSTGRETQYF
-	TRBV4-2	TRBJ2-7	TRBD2	TGTGCCAGCAGCCAAGAGCTACTTGTCCGGAGCGGGAGAGTTAACTACGAGCAGTACTTC	CASSQELLVRSGRVNYEQYF
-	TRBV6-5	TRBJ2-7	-	TGTGCCAGCAGAATAGACGGGACAAAAGCCTACGAGCAGTACTTC	CASRIDGTKAYEQYF
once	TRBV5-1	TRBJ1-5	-	TGCGCCAGCAGCTTGGAGGGGGGGTATCAGCCCCAGCATTTT	CASSLEGGYQPQHF
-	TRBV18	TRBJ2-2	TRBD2	TGTGCCAGCTCACCCGCTGCGGCGGGGGCGAACACCGGGGAGCTGTTTTTT	CASSPAAAGANTGELFF
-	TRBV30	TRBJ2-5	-	TGTGCCTGGAGCCTCCCCGAGGGGACCCAGTACTTC	CAWSLPEGTQYF
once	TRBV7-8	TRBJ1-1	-	TGTGCCAGCAGCTTGAGGGTGGGTGGGATGAACACTGAAGCTTTCTTT	CASSLRVGGMNTEAFF